A single sample is the source of the 6 T cell receptor beta chains below, sequenced in a study of memory CD4+ T cells and cytomegalovirus serostatus. The sort gate was single viable CD3+CD4+CD8-CD45RO+ cells for memory CD4+ T cells. Data came from immunoSEQ multiplex PCR; TCRdb stores just in-frame clones and leaves some out. The table lists approximately 47,000 clones, roughly 73% of them singletons, with 0.75% to 0.9% in the top ten. The sample taken for sequencing was memory CD4+ T cells from blood. These receptors were obtained from an adult in good health and CMV-seronegative.

This sequence joins TRBV6-1 and TRBJ2-1; 8 bases line up with TRBD1. J lost 5 bases, V lost 7 bases, and 7 bases had no gene match. This CDR3 spans 14 amino acids. Germline loops: CDR1 MNHNS, CDR2 SASEGT. The CDR3 reads CASTKGQGNNEQFF. CDR3 coding DNA: TGTGCCAGCACCAAAGGACAGGGAAACAATGAGCAGTTCTTC.

This clone was found once. The CDR3 loop is CASSSSGTVNTEAFF. CDR3 nucleotides: TGTGCCAGCAGTTCTTCCGGGACCGTGAACACTGAAGCTTTCTTT. This rearrangement joins TRBV27 to TRBJ1-1, with TRBD1 as a possible D gene (5 bases). Germline assignment: CDR1 MNHEY and CDR2 SMNVEV (reference sequence). This CDR3 has 15 residues. With 4 bases removed from V and 0 bases from J, the gap between germline ends came to 12 bases.

This clone came up once. The chain has TRBV30 and TRBJ1-5; 7 bases fit TRBD1. Germline CDR1 reads GTSNPN; CDR2 reads SVGIG (reference sequence). This CDR3 is built from 17 residues. V was clipped by 0 bases and J by 4 bases; unmatched bases: 12. The CDR3 nucleotides read TGTGCCTGGAGTGTATACAGGACCGGGACAGAGAATCAGCCCCAGCATTTT. Encoded protein: CAWSVYRTGTENQPQHF. Full variable domain (missing parts from reference TRBV30 and TRBJ1-5): SQTIHQWPATLVQPVGSPLSLECTVEGTSNPNLYWYRQAAGRGLQLLFYSVGIGQISSEVPQNLSASRPQDRQFILSSKKLLLSDSGFYLCAWSVYRTGTENQPQHFGDGTRLSIL.

The chain joins TRBV19 to TRBJ1-2, with TRBD1 matching 8 bases. The CDR3 runs to 14 residues. V dropped 7 bases and J dropped 3; count of bases not matched to a gene: 7. Germline V gives CDR1 LNHDA, CDR2 SQIVND (reference sequence). CDR3 amino acids: CASTLLTGDYGYTF. The CDR3 DNA follows: TGTGCCAGTACCCTATTGACAGGGGACTATGGCTACACCTTC.

As DNA, the CDR3 is TGTGCCAGCAGTAAAAGTCCGACAGGGGGCCTGAACACTGAAGCTTTCTTT. Protein product: CASSKSPTGGLNTEAFF. The rearrangement joins TRBV27 to TRBJ1-1; 10 nucleotides match TRBD1. The CDR3 consists of 17 residues. The ends lost 5 bases at V and 0 bases at J; junction bases unmatched: 9. Germline assignment: CDR1 MNHEY and CDR2 SMNVEV (reference sequence).

The chain uses TRBV10-3 and TRBJ1-6; 9 bases align to TRBD1. After removal of 7 bases from V and 5 bases from J, the junction contained 6 bases not matched to a gene. The germline V gene has CDR1 ENHRY and CDR2 SYGVKD. The CDR3 sequence is 15 residues long. CDR3 coding DNA: TGTGCCATCAAGGAGACAGGGGGTCATAATTCACCCCTCCACTTT. It codes for CAIKETGGHNSPLHF.